This T cell receptor beta chain emerged from a study of OX40 agonist ivuxolimab in advanced cancers. Looking at the study overall: Clinicians treated patients with ivuxolimab, an agonistic anti-OX40 (CD134) antibody. The patients received ivuxolimab by intravenous route every 2 weeks at 0.01 to 10 mg/kg.

Some clones are missing from TCRdb's copy, which holds only in-frame ones; the method was immunoSEQ multiplex PCR. The sample records some 15,000 clones, about 80% being singletons. The CDR3 is 13 residues long. From germline, CDR1 is SNHLY and CDR2 FYNNEI. J was trimmed by 7 bases and V by 8 bases; bases with no gene match: 6. The source material was CD4+ or CD8+ T cells sorted from blood, sampled in a trial of the OX40 agonist ivuxolimab. The sequence came from an adult with an advanced solid tumor such as melanoma, head and neck, liver or kidney cancer. This rearrangement joins TRBV2 to TRBJ2-7, with 12 bases matching TRBD2. CDR3 nucleotide sequence: TGTGCCAGCTTCCAGACTAGCGGGAGTGAGCAGTACTTC. It specifies CASFQTSGSEQYF. Full variable domain (outside the CDR3, taken from reference TRBV2 and TRBJ2-7): EPEVTQTPSHQVTQMGQEVILRCVPISNHLYFYWYRQILGQKVEFLVSFYNNEISEKSEIFDDQFSVERPDGSNFTLKIRSTKLEDSAMYFCASFQTSGSEQYFGPGTRLTVT.